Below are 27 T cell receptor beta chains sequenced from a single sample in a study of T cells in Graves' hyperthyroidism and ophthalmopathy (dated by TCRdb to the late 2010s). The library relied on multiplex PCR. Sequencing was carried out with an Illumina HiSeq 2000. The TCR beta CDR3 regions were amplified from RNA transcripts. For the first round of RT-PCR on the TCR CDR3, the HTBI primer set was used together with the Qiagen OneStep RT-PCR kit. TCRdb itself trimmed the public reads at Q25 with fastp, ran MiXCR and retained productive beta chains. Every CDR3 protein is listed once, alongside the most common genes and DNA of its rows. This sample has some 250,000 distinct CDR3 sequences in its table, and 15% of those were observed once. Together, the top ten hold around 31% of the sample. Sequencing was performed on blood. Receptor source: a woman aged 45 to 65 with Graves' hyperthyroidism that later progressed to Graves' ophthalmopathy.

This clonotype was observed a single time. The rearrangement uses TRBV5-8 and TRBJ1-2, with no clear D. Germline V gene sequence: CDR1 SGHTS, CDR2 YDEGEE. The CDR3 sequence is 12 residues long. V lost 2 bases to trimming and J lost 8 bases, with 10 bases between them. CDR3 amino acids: CASSFDAWGYTF. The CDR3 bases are TGTGCCAGCAGCTTCGACGCATGGGGCTACACCTTC. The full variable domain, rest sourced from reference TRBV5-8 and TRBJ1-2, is EAGVTQSPTHLIKTRGQQATLRCSPISGHTSVYWYQQALGLGLQFLLWYDEGEERNRGNFPPRFSGRQFPNYSSELNVNALELEDSALYLCASSFDAWGYTFGSGTRLTVV.

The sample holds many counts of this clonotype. The DNA for the CDR3 is TGCGCCAGCAGCTTGGCCAAGGTAGCGGGAGTCCAGTCCTACGAGCAGTACTTC. Translated, it gives CASSLAKVAGVQSYEQYF. V gene TRBV5-1 combines with J gene TRBJ2-7; 9 nucleotides line up with TRBD2. V was clipped by 0 bases and J by 1 base; unmatched bases: 11. This CDR3 is built from 18 residues. Germline CDR1 reads SGHRS; CDR2 reads YFSETQ.

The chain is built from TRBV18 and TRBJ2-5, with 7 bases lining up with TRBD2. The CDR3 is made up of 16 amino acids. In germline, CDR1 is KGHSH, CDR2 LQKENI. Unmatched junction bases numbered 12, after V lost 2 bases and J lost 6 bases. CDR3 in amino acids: CASSPRSSGPGKTQYF. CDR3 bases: TGTGCCAGCTCACCAAGGTCTAGCGGACCTGGGAAGACCCAGTACTTC.

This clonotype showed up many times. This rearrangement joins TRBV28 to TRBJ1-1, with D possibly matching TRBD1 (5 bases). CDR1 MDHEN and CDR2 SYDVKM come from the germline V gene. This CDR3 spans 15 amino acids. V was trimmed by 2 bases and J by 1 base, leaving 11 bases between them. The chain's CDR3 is CASSLQGGWNTEAFF. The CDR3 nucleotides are TGTGCCAGCAGTTTACAGGGTGGATGGAACACTGAAGCTTTCTTT.

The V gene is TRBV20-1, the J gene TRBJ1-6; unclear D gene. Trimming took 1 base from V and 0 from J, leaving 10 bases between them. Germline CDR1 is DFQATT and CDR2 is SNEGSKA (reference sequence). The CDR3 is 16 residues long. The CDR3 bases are TGCAGTGCTAGAGTATTGGGGAGCTCCTATAATTCACCCCTCCACTTT. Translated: CSARVLGSSYNSPLHF.

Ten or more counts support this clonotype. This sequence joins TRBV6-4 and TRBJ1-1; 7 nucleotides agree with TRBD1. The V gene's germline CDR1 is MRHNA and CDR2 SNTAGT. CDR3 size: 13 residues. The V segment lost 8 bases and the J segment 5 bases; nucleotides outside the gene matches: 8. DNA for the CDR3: TGTGCCAGCCGATTGACAGGGAAAACTGAAGCTTTCTTT. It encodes CASRLTGKTEAFF.

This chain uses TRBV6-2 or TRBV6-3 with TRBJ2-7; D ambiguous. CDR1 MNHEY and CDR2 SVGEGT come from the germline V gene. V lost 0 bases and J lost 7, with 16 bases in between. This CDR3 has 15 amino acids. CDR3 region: CASSYSQRAGWEQYF. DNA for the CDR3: TGTGCCAGCAGTTACTCTCAACGGGCTGGTTGGGAGCAGTACTTC.

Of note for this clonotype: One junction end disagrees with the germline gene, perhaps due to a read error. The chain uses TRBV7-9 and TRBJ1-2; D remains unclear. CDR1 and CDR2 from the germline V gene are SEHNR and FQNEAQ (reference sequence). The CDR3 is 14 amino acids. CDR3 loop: CASSLWEANYDYTF. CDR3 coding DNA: TGTGCCAGCAGCTTATGGGAGGCTAACTATGACTACACCTTC.

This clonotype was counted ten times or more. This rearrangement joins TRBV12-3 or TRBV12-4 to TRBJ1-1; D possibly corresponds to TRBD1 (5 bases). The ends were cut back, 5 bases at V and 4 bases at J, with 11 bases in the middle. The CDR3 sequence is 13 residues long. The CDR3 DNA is TGTGCCAGCAGTATGGAGAGGGGCACTGAAGCTTTCTTT. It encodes CASSMERGTEAFF.

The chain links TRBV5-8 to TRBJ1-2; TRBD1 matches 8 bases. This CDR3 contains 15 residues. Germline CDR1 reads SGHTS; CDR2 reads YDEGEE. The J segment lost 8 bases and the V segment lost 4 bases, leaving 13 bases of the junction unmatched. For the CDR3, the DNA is TGTGCCAGCAGCCCTGAGGGGACAGGATACTGGGGCTACACCTTC. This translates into CASSPEGTGYWGYTF. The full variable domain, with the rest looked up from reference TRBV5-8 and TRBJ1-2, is EAGVTQSPTHLIKTRGQQATLRCSPISGHTSVYWYQQALGLGLQFLLWYDEGEERNRGNFPPRFSGRQFPNYSSELNVNALELEDSALYLCASSPEGTGYWGYTFGSGTRLTVV.

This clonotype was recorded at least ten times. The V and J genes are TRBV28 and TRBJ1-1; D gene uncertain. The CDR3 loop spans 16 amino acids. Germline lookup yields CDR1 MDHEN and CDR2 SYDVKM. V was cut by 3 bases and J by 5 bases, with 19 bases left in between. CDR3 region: CASSFQLVRMGTEAFF. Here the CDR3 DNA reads TGTGCCAGCAGTTTCCAACTCGTCCGAATGGGGACTGAAGCTTTCTTT.

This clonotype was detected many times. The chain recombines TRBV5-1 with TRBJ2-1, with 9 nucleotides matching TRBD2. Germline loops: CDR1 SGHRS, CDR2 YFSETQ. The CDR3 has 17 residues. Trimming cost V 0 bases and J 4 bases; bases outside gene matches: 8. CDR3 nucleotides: TGCGCCAGCAGCTTGGATCCCGGACTAGCGCTTTACAATGAGCAGTTCTTC. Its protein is CASSLDPGLALYNEQFF.

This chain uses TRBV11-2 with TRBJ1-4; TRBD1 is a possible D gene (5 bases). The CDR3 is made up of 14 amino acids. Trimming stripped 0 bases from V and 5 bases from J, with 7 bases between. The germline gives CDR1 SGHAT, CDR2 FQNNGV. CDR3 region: CASSLDPGNEKLFF. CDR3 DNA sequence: TGTGCCAGCAGCTTAGACCCAGGGAATGAAAAACTGTTTTTT.

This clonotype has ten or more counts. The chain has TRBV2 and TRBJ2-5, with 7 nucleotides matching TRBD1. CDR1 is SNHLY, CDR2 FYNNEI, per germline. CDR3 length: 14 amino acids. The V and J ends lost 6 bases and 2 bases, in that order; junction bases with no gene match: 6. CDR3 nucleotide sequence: TGTGCCAGCAGGAACCGGACAGGACAAGAGACCCAGTACTTC. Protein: CASRNRTGQETQYF.

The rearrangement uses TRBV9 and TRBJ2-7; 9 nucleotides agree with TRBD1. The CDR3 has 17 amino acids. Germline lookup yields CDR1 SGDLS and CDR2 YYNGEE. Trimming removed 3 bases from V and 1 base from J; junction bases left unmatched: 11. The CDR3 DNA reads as TGTGCCAGCAGCGATCCCAAGGGGACAGGGCCTTCCTACGAGCAGTACTTC. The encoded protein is CASSDPKGTGPSYEQYF.

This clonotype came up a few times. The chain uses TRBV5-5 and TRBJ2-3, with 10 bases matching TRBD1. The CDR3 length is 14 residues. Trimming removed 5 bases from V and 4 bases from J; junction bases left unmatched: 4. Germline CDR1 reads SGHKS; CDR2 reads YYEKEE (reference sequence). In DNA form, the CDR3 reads TGTGCCAGCAGTTGGGGACAGGGGCCAGATACGCAGTATTTT. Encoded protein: CASSWGQGPDTQYF.

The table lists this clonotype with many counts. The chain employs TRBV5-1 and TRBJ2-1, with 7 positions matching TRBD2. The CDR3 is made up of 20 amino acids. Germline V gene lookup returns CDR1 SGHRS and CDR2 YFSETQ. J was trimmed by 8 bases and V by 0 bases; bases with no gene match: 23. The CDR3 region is CASSLEWGNVRGEKLDEQFF. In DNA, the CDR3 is TGCGCCAGCAGCTTGGAGTGGGGAAACGTTCGGGGGGAGAAGTTGGATGAGCAGTTCTTC.

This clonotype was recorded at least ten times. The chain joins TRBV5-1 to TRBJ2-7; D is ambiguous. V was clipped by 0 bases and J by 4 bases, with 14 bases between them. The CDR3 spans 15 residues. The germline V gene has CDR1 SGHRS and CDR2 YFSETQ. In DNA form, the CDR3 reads TGCGCCAGCAGCTTGGGGGCTGAAGCACAATACGAGCAGTACTTC. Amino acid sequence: CASSLGAEAQYEQYF. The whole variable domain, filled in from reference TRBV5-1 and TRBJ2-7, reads KAGVTQTPRYLIKTRGQQVTLSCSPISGHRSVSWYQQTPGQGLQFLFEYFSETQRNKGNFPGRFSGRQFSNSRSEMNVSTLELGDSALYLCASSLGAEAQYEQYFGPGTRLTVT.

CDR3: CASSSRSRDDEQYF. The CDR3 nucleotides read TGTGCCAGCAGTTCCCGGAGTAGGGACGACGAGCAGTACTTC. The chain uses TRBV5-4 and TRBJ2-7; D possibly uses TRBD1 or TRBD2 (5 bases each). In germline, CDR1 is SGHNT, CDR2 YYREEE (reference sequence). The ends were cut back, 5 bases at V and 5 bases at J, with 17 bases in the middle. There are 14 residues in the CDR3.

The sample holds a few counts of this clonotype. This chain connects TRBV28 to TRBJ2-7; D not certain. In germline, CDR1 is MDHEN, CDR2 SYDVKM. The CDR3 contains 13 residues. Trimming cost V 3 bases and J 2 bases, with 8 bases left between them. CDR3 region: CASSFGPAYEQYF. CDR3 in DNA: TGTGCCAGCAGTTTCGGGCCGGCCTACGAGCAGTACTTC.

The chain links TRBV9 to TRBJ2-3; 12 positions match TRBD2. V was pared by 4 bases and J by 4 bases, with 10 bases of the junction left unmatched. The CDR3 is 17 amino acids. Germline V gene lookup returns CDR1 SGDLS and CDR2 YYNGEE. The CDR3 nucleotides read TGTGCCAGCAGCCACCAACTAGCGGGAGGTGGGGCAGATACGCAGTATTTT. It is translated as CASSHQLAGGGADTQYF.

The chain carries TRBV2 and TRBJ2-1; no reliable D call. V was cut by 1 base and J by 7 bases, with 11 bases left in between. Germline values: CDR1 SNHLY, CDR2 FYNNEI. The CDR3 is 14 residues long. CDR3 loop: CASSEGADGNEQFF. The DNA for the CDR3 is TGTGCCAGCAGTGAAGGGGCGGATGGTAATGAGCAGTTCTTC.

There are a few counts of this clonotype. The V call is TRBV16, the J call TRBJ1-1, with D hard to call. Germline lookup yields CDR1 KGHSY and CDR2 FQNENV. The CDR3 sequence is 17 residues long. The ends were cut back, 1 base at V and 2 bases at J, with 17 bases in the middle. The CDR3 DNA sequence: TGTGCCAGCAGCCAATTTCTTTCAGGCCAAAGAAACACTGAAGCTTTCTTT. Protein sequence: CASSQFLSGQRNTEAFF.

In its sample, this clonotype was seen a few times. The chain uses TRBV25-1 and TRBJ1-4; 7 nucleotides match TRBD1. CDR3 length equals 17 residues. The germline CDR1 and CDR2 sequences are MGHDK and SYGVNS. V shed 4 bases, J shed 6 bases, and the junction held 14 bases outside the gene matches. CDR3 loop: CASSGLRRQGVDEKLFF. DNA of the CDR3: TGTGCCAGCAGTGGCCTTAGGCGACAGGGAGTGGATGAAAAACTGTTTTTT.

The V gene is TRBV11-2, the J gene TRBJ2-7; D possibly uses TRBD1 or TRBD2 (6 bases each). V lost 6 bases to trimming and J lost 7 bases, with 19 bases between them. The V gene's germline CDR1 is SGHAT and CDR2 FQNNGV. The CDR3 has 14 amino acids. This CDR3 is CASSPQVRRGEQYF. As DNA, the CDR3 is TGTGCCAGCAGTCCTCAGGTGAGGAGGGGGGAGCAGTACTTC.

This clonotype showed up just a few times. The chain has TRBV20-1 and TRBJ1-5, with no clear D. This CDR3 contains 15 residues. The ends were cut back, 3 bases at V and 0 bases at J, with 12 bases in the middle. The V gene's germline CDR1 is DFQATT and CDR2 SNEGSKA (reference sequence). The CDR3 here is CSARALGTSNQPQHF. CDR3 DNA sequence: TGCAGTGCTAGGGCGTTGGGAACTAGCAATCAGCCCCAGCATTTT.

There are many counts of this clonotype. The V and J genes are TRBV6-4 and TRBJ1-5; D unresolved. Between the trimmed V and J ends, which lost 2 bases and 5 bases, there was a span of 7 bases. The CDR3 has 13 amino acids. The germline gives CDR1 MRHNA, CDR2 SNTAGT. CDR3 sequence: CASSDGRDQPQHF. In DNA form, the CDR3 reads TGTGCCAGCAGTGACGGGAGGGATCAGCCCCAGCATTTT.